This TCR beta chain was sequenced during a study of T cell responses to AZD1222 COVID-19 vaccine. V was trimmed by 4 bases and J by 0 bases, leaving 7 bases between them. From germline, CDR1 is SGDLS and CDR2 YYNGEE. The CDR3 runs 14 residues. Using immunoSEQ multiplex PCR, the repertoire was profiled, and TCRdb retains in-frame clones only, with some absent. The data contain 100,000 to 150,000 clones, 70% to 90% of them singletons. The chain joins TRBV9 to TRBJ2-2; D not resolved. The sequence came from an adult in good health. Sequencing used peripheral blood, obtained on day 0 of AZD1222 vaccination. CDR3 in amino acids: CASSIYANTGELFF. The CDR3 coding sequence is TGTGCCAGCAGCATCTACGCGAACACCGGGGAGCTGTTTTTT.